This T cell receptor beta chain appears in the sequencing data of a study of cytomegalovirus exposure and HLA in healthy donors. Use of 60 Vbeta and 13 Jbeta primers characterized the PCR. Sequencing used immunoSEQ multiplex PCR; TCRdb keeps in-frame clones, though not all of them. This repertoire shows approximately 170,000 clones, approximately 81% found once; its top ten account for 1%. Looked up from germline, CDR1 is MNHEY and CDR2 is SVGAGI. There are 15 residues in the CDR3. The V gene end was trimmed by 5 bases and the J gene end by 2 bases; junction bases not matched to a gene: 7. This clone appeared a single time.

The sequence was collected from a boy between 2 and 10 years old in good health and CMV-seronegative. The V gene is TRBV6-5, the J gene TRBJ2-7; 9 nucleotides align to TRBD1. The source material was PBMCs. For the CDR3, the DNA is TGTGCCAGCAGTGCCCGGACAGGGGCACCCTACGAGCAGTACTTC. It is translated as CASSARTGAPYEQYF.